The 27 T cell receptor beta chains below come from one sample, sequenced in a study of blood T cells in healthy people across ages. Alongside a J-beta primer mix, a sample-barcoded 5' primer served in a second PCR lasting about 7 to 11 cycles. From the 5' RACE reads, TCRdb called clonotypes with MiXCR, one entry per CDR3 protein. The repertoire holds 980,000 or so distinct CDR3 sequences, with roughly 43% as singletons. The specimen was blood. The receptors stem from a man younger than 45 in good health.

This clonotype showed up just a few times. The rearrangement joins TRBV30 to TRBJ2-7; perhaps TRBD1 as D (6 bases). The germline gives CDR1 GTSNPN, CDR2 SVGIG (reference sequence). CDR3 length: 15 amino acids. Trimming took off 3 bases at V and 0 bases at J, with 15 bases between the two ends. The CDR3 reads CAWSVGTHDSYEQYF. In DNA form, the CDR3 reads TGTGCCTGGAGCGTAGGGACACATGACTCCTACGAGCAGTACTTC.

The V call is TRBV7-2, the J call TRBJ2-5; D may be TRBD2 (5 bases). The germline V and J ends were trimmed by 2 bases and 11 bases, with 12 bases remaining between them. The germline V gene encodes CDR1 SGHTA and CDR2 FQGNSA. CDR3 size: 12 residues. The chain's CDR3 is CASSLYDGEQYF. CDR3 DNA sequence: TGTGCCAGCAGCTTATACGACGGGGAGCAGTACTTC.

The rearrangement joins TRBV20-1 to TRBJ1-5; 9 bases are shared with TRBD1. With 6 bases clipped from V and 1 base from J, the junction kept 10 bases outside the gene matches. CDR1 DFQATT and CDR2 SNEGSKA come from the germline V gene (reference sequence). CDR3 length: 16 amino acids. CDR3 sequence: CSANGQGRGSNQPQHF. For the CDR3, the DNA is TGCAGTGCCAACGGACAGGGGAGAGGAAGCAATCAGCCCCAGCATTTT.

This clonotype turned up a few times. The chain has TRBV6-5 and TRBJ2-7; a weak D match, TRBD1 (6 bases). V lost 7 bases and J 2 bases, leaving 15 bases between the germline ends. The germline V gene has CDR1 MNHEY and CDR2 SVGAGI. This CDR3 is built from 14 residues. CDR3 in DNA: TGTGCCAGCAAGGCGACAGGAACTGCCTACGAGCAGTACTTC. The encoded protein is CASKATGTAYEQYF.

The chain carries TRBV20-1 and TRBJ2-7, with 8 bases fitting TRBD2. Germline V CDR1 and CDR2: DFQATT, SNEGSKA (reference sequence). This CDR3 is 15 amino acids long. V shed 0 bases and J 1 base; nucleotides not matched to a gene: 5. CDR3 DNA: TGCAGTGCTAGAGATAAGCGGGGGTTATCCTACGAGCAGTACTTC. It yields the protein CSARDKRGLSYEQYF.

This clonotype was counted a few times. The J gene is TRBJ2-3, the V gene TRBV20-1, with 9 nucleotides matching TRBD2. Trimming at V came to 3 bases and at J to 2 bases, leaving 6 bases not matched to a gene. CDR3 size: 15 residues. CDR1 and CDR2 (germline): DFQATT, SNEGSKA (reference sequence). CDR3 DNA: TGCAGTGCTAGGGCGGGGGGGGGCGACACAGATACGCAGTATTTT. Translation gives CSARAGGGDTDTQYF.

The V gene is TRBV7-2, the J gene TRBJ2-1, with D unclear. This CDR3 is built from 14 residues. Germline V gene lookup returns CDR1 SGHTA and CDR2 FQGNSA. Trimming stripped 5 bases from V and 5 bases from J, with 13 bases between. CDR3 loop: CASSPPGRNNEQFF. The CDR3 DNA is TGTGCCAGCAGCCCGCCAGGACGGAACAATGAGCAGTTCTTC. Full variable domain (outside the CDR3, taken from reference TRBV7-2 and TRBJ2-1): GAGVSQSPSNKVTEKGKDVELRCDPISGHTALYWYRQSLGQGLEFLIYFQGNSAPDKSGLPSDRFSAERTGGSVSTLTIQRTQQEDSAVYLCASSPPGRNNEQFFGPGTRLTVL.

The J gene is TRBJ2-5, the V gene TRBV9, with 8 bases lining up with TRBD1. J lost 5 bases, V lost 3 bases, and 6 bases had no gene match. This CDR3 has 14 amino acids. Per the germline V gene, CDR1 is SGDLS and CDR2 is YYNGEE. CDR3 in amino acids: CASSGQGAVETQYF. For the CDR3, the DNA is TGTGCCAGCAGCGGTCAGGGGGCAGTCGAGACCCAGTACTTC.

Only one count was recorded for this clonotype. The V gene is TRBV12-3 or TRBV12-4, the J gene TRBJ2-5, with a weak D call TRBD2 (5 bases). The tail of the sequence fits TRBJ2-7 better, so the J call may be wrong. This CDR3 has 14 residues. In DNA form, the CDR3 reads TGTGCCAGCACCAAGGAGGCCCATTCGTACGAGCAGTACTTC. It yields the protein CASTKEAHSYEQYF.

This clonotype occurred a few times. The CDR3 DNA is TGTGCCAGCAGCTTACGACAGGACTACCAAGAGACCCAGTACTTC. Its translation: CASSLRQDYQETQYF. The V gene is TRBV5-5, the J gene TRBJ2-5, with D perhaps TRBD1 (6 bases). V was shortened by 2 bases and J by 0 bases, with 11 bases between the two germline ends. CDR1 and CDR2 (germline): SGHKS, YYEKEE (reference sequence). The CDR3 extends over 15 amino acids.

This clonotype was counted a few times. The V gene is TRBV3-1, the J gene TRBJ1-2, with D hard to call. Trimming shortened V by 0 bases and J by 8 bases, and 13 bases separated the two germline ends. The CDR3 runs 14 residues. From germline, CDR1 is LGHDT and CDR2 YNNKEL (reference sequence). The CDR3 is CASSQDSSFSGYTF. The CDR3 bases are TGTGCCAGCAGCCAAGATTCTTCATTTTCCGGCTACACCTTC.

J is TRBJ2-5 and V is TRBV6-5; the D call may be TRBD1 or TRBD2 (5 bases each). The germline V gene encodes CDR1 MNHEY and CDR2 SVGAGI. This CDR3 region has 16 residues. Trimming shortened V by 0 bases and J by 2 bases, and 13 bases separated the two germline ends. The CDR3 bases are TGTGCCAGCAGTTACTCGAGTGGGGGTCCTCAAGAGACCCAGTACTTC. This translates into CASSYSSGGPQETQYF.

The V and J genes are TRBV4-1 and TRBJ1-5; 9 nucleotides agree with TRBD1. The CDR3 is made up of 15 amino acids. From germline, CDR1 is MGHRA and CDR2 YSYEKL. V was pared by 6 bases and J by 0 bases, with 3 bases of the junction left unmatched. The CDR3 coding sequence is TGCGCCAGCAGACAGGGGGCAGGTAGCAATCAGCCCCAGCATTTT. Translated, it gives CASRQGAGSNQPQHF.

The CDR3 DNA reads TGTGCCAGCAGCTTAGTGGCGCAACTTAGCACAGATACGCAGTATTTT. This codes for CASSLVAQLSTDTQYF. The V gene is TRBV7-2, the J gene TRBJ2-3; D not certain. Per germline, CDR1 SGHTA and CDR2 FQGNSA. CDR3 length equals 16 residues. V lost 1 base and J lost 0, with 11 bases in between.

This clonotype was counted once. This chain uses TRBV2 with TRBJ2-7, with TRBD1 matching 10 bases. V shed 2 bases and J 10 bases; nucleotides not matched to a gene: 8. CDR3 length equals 14 residues. Germline CDR1 reads SNHLY; CDR2 reads FYNNEI. CDR3 loop: CASSETGQGMAQYF. CDR3 DNA: TGTGCCAGCAGTGAAACGGGACAGGGGATGGCCCAGTACTTC.

This sequence joins TRBV4-1 and TRBJ2-7, with D possibly being TRBD1 or TRBD2 (6 bases each). The CDR3 covers 18 residues. Germline CDR1 and CDR2: MGHRA and YSYEKL. V shed 2 bases and J shed 7 bases, with 27 bases lying between them. CDR3 DNA: TGCGCCAGCAGCCAACCCGGGCAATCCTTCGGGGGCTACAATGAGCAGTACTTC. It encodes CASSQPGQSFGGYNEQYF.

CDR3 residues: CASRFQWRTYEQYF. CDR3 DNA sequence: TGTGCCAGCCGGTTCCAGTGGCGAACCTACGAGCAGTACTTC. The rearrangement uses TRBV21-1 and TRBJ2-5. The J call is doubtful: the DNA matches TRBJ2-7 better. TRBV21-1 is marked as a pseudogene. This CDR3 region has 14 residues.

The chain recombines TRBV7-2 with TRBJ1-4, with 8 bases matching TRBD1. The CDR3 length is 13 residues. J gave up 9 bases and V 5 bases, and 5 bases lay outside the gene matches. Germline CDR1 is SGHTA and CDR2 is FQGNSA. The CDR3 region has the DNA TGTGCCAGCAGCGAGGGACAGGTCCAAAAACTGTTTTTT. Its protein product is CASSEGQVQKLFF.

The rearrangement uses TRBV7-2 and TRBJ2-2; 7 bases are a match to TRBD1. This CDR3 has 14 amino acids. V lost 7 bases to trimming and J lost 0 bases; unmatched junction nucleotides: 2. CDR1 is SGHTA and CDR2 is FQGNSA in the germline V gene. The CDR3 loop is CASTTGTNTGELFF. DNA for the CDR3: TGTGCCAGCACGACAGGGACGAACACCGGGGAGCTGTTTTTT.

This chain uses TRBV4-1 with TRBJ1-1; no reliable D call. Germline CDR1 reads MGHRA; CDR2 reads YSYEKL. V was shortened by 0 bases and J by 0 bases, with 20 bases between the two germline ends. The CDR3 covers 19 residues. Here the CDR3 reads CASSQDSRQTLKMNTEAFF. The CDR3 region has the DNA TGCGCCAGCAGCCAAGATTCGCGGCAGACCTTGAAGATGAACACTGAAGCTTTCTTT.

The sample holds a few counts of this clonotype. V gene TRBV15 combines with J gene TRBJ2-1; D perhaps matches TRBD2 (5 bases). From germline, CDR1 is LNHNV and CDR2 YYDKDF (reference sequence). V was trimmed by 4 bases and J by 5 bases, leaving 12 bases between them. This CDR3 comprises 14 residues. CDR3 region: CATSTRTGNNEQFF. The CDR3 nucleotides are TGTGCCACCAGCACCAGAACCGGGAACAATGAGCAGTTCTTC.

The rearrangement joins TRBV9 to TRBJ2-5; 11 nucleotides line up with TRBD2. The CDR3 consists of 15 residues. J gave up 0 bases and V 2 bases, and 0 bases lay outside the gene matches. Germline-derived CDR1 and CDR2 are SGDLS and YYNGEE. The CDR3 DNA reads TGTGCCAGCAGCGTTAGCGGGGGGGACCAAGAGACCCAGTACTTC. Translating gives CASSVSGGDQETQYF.

This rearrangement joins TRBV11-1 to TRBJ2-1; 7 bases agree with TRBD1. The CDR3 has 15 residues. Germline values: CDR1 SGHAT, CDR2 FQDESV (reference sequence). The ends lost 6 bases at V and 4 bases at J; junction bases unmatched: 9. The CDR3 DNA follows: TGTGCCAGCAGTGCCGGGACAGAGAGATACAATGAGCAGTTCTTC. Translated: CASSAGTERYNEQFF. Looking up the rest from reference TRBV11-1 and TRBJ2-1 gives the full variable domain: EAEVAQSPRYKITEKSQAVAFWCDPISGHATLYWYRQILGQGPELLVQFQDESVVDDSQLPKDRFSAERLKGVDSTLKIQPAELGDSAMYLCASSAGTERYNEQFFGPGTRLTVL.

For this clonotype: A read error may account for a junction end that differs from germline. The chain uses TRBV4-2 and TRBJ1-5; D ambiguous. The CDR3 contains 16 residues. The germline CDR1 and CDR2 sequences are LGHNA and YNFKEQ. The DNA of the CDR3 is TGTGCCAGTAGCCAAGAGTTATTACGGGGAGCCCAGCCCCAGCATTTT. Its protein is CASSQELLRGAQPQHF.

The chain carries TRBV4-1 and TRBJ1-4, with TRBD1 matching over 8 bases. CDR3 size: 17 residues. Looked up from germline, CDR1 is MGHRA and CDR2 is YSYEKL. V lost 0 bases and J lost 8; bases outside the gene matches: 11. CDR3 coding DNA: TGCGCCAGCAGCCAAGATCAGGGCCAGGGGGCAGGAGAAAAACTGTTTTTT. It yields the protein CASSQDQGQGAGEKLFF.

The chain joins TRBV20-1 to TRBJ1-1; D is perhaps TRBD1 (5 bases). The CDR3 has 15 residues. Germline-derived CDR1 and CDR2 are DFQATT and SNEGSKA (reference sequence). Trimming took off 0 bases at V and 4 bases at J, with 15 bases between the two ends. CDR3 residues: CSARDRRGRGTEAFF. The CDR3 nucleotides read TGCAGTGCTAGAGATAGGAGGGGCCGCGGCACTGAAGCTTTCTTT.

The rearrangement links TRBV2 to TRBJ2-3; the D gene is possibly TRBD1 (6 bases). Trimming pared 9 bases from V and 1 base from J, leaving 11 bases between. The CDR3 covers 13 residues. Germline assignment: CDR1 SNHLY and CDR2 FYNNEI. Here the CDR3 reads CARTGLGTDTQYF. The CDR3 coding sequence is TGTGCCAGAACAGGGCTTGGCACAGATACGCAGTATTTT.